This T cell receptor beta chain appears in the sequencing data of a study of immune characterization of retroperitoneal liposarcoma. J gave up 13 bases and V 5 bases, and 27 bases lay outside the gene matches. The germline gives CDR1 MNHNS, CDR2 SASEGT. The CDR3 contains 19 residues. TCRdb reprocessed the PCR reads via MiXCR and lists one record per CDR3 protein. The data contain roughly 10,000 distinct CDR3 sequences, 25% to 35% of them singletons. The chain carries TRBV6-1 and TRBJ2-1, with 9 nucleotides matching TRBD2. The sequenced sample consisted of tumor tissue. The receptor was derived from a female donor with retroperitoneal liposarcoma. The CDR3 nucleotides read TGTGCCAGCAGTTCCCGGGGAGCGGGAGGCGTACGAGCCAAAAACATTCAGTTCTTC. Protein: CASSSRGAGGVRAKNIQFF.